Detailed here is one TCR beta chain. Its antigen remains unidentified. This sequence may be a read error, since a much larger clone differs from it by one base. Source study methods: The distant-metastasis classifier for papillary thyroid cancer was built from CDR3 differences across clinicopathological groups. TCRdb re-called clones via MiXCR from the PCR reads. The V and J calls here are based on TCRdb, not the publication. The sample carries 25,000 to 35,000 clones, approximately 25% recorded once. This entry belongs to a study of metastatic and nonmetastatic thyroid tumors. Study in general: Samples came from malignant and benign thyroid patients, and repertoires were compared across blood and tumor or nodule tissue.

Nobody among the patients had been given any treatment before thyroid surgery. Notes on the study in general: Within blood and tumor, benign nodules reportedly had significantly lower TCR beta diversity than malignant thyroid tumors did.

CDR1 is SGHTS and CDR2 is YDEGEE in the germline V gene. The CDR3 totals 12 residues. This clonotype originated in a female donor with papillary thyroid cancer or a benign thyroid nodule (not recorded which). Some clones in this sample may be carry-over from other donors' samples. The rearrangement links TRBV5-8 to TRBJ2-1; the D is unclear. Sequenced: blood. The CDR3 spells CASSWYGFGQAF. The CDR3 coding sequence is TGTGCCAGCAGCTGGTACGGGTTCGGGCAGGCCTTC.